Following are 4 T cell receptor beta chains from one sample sequenced in a study of high-grade serous ovarian cancer treatment subgroups. Tumor samples were obtained before definitive surgery or chemotherapy. Measured with immunoSEQ multiplex PCR; TCRdb has only the in-frame clones, and not every one. The sample contains 550 to 900 clones, roughly 79% of which appear only once. Sample: tumor tissue. The source is a human donor with high-grade serous ovarian cancer.

The chain recombines TRBV12-5 with TRBJ2-1; D not certain. Germline V gene data show CDR1 as LGHNT and CDR2 as FRNRAP. CDR3 length equals 10 residues. Trimming stripped 3 bases from V and 8 bases from J, with 2 bases between. In nucleotides, the CDR3 is TGTGCTAGTGGTTTCTATGAGCAGTTCTTC. Amino acids: CASGFYEQFF.

The chain uses TRBV5-1 and TRBJ2-1; D remains unclear. Germline CDR1 and CDR2: SGHRS and YFSETQ. The CDR3 contains 13 residues. Deletions cut 4 bases from V and 8 bases from J, with 13 bases between. This CDR3 reads CASSIRLGHEQFF. The CDR3 nucleotides are TGCGCCAGCAGCATCAGGCTGGGCCATGAGCAGTTCTTC.

The chain is built from TRBV19 and TRBJ2-7; TRBD2 aligns across 9 bases. The length of the CDR3 is 15 residues. V was pared by 1 base and J by 2 bases, with 3 bases of the junction left unmatched. CDR1 is LNHDA, CDR2 SQIVND, per germline (reference sequence). The CDR3 protein is CASSIGGRGPYEQYF. In nucleotides, the CDR3 is TGTGCCAGTAGTATAGGCGGGAGGGGACCCTACGAGCAGTACTTC.

This clone was seen only a few times. The J gene is TRBJ1-3, the V gene TRBV7-2; TRBD1 is a possible D gene (5 bases). Germline CDR1 is SGHTA and CDR2 is FQGNSA. V was shortened by 5 bases and J by 0 bases, with 14 bases between the two germline ends. The CDR3 covers 16 residues. The CDR3 loop is CASSPGGAPSGNTIYF. For the CDR3, the DNA is TGTGCCAGCAGCCCGGGGGGTGCGCCCTCTGGAAACACCATATATTTT. The full variable domain, rest sourced from reference TRBV7-2 and TRBJ1-3, is GAGVSQSPSNKVTEKGKDVELRCDPISGHTALYWYRQSLGQGLEFLIYFQGNSAPDKSGLPSDRFSAERTGGSVSTLTIQRTQQEDSAVYLCASSPGGAPSGNTIYFGEGSWLTVV.